This T cell receptor beta chain was sequenced for a study of blood T cell repertoires in COVID-19. Overall study context: Specimens from acute and convalescent COVID-19 originated in the United States, Italy and Spain. PBMCs, B-cell-depleted T cells, or T cells provided the cDNA or gDNA that made up the material.

Original processing methods: How many nucleated cells were present was estimated from reference gene primer amplification. Using immunoSEQ multiplex PCR, the repertoire was profiled, and TCRdb retains in-frame clones only, with some absent. V and J calls and clone size are those listed in that table; D and trimming were worked out from the DNA. This sample has around 150,000 clones; 80% to 90% occur once, and the top ten carry roughly 3.3%. This TCR derives from a man between 65 and 85 years old with acute or convalescent COVID-19. Sequenced sample: peripheral blood.

CDR3 DNA: TGCGCCAGCAGCCAAGATCGGGTCGCCGAGCAGTACTTC. The encoded protein is CASSQDRVAEQYF. The rearrangement joins TRBV4-1 to TRBJ2-7; D unresolved. Germline assignment: CDR1 MGHRA and CDR2 YSYEKL. The germline V and J ends were trimmed by 0 bases and 6 bases, with 9 bases remaining between them. The CDR3 runs 13 residues.